These T cell receptor beta chains were read from a single sample in a study of OX40 agonist ivuxolimab in advanced cancers. Libraries were prepared by immunoSEQ multiplex PCR; TCRdb keeps only in-frame clonotypes and omits some of them. This sample yields 40,000 to 60,000 clones, of which approximately 91% are seen a single time; more than 6.5% belongs to the top ten. The source material was CD4+ or CD8+ T cells sorted from blood, sampled in a trial of the OX40 agonist ivuxolimab. These receptors were taken from an adult with an advanced solid tumor such as melanoma, head and neck, liver or kidney cancer. CDR3s include the opening cysteine and the closing phenylalanine or tryptophan. The D gene is left open where the match is weak. For some rows the clone size is stated as once, few or many, or as a class when expanded; others skip it.

NA	NA	TRBV28	TRBJ1-3	CASSLHSLSGNTIYF	TGTGCCAGCAGTTTGCACTCCCTCTCTGGAAACACCATATATTTT
NA	TRBD1	TRBV5-4	TRBJ1-1	CASSWTGEYTEAFF	TGTGCCAGCAGCTGGACAGGGGAGTACACTGAAGCTTTCTTT
once	TRBD1	TRBV11-2	TRBJ2-5	CASSHQGARETQYF	TGTGCCAGCAGCCATCAGGGGGCGAGAGAGACCCAGTACTTC
NA	NA	TRBV7-2	TRBJ2-5	CASSLEDREETQYF	TGTGCCAGCAGCTTAGAAGACAGAGAAGAGACCCAGTACTTC
NA	NA	TRBV30	TRBJ1-5	CAWILGAGNQPQHF	TGTGCCTGGATTTTGGGGGCGGGCAATCAGCCCCAGCATTTT
NA	NA	TRBV27	TRBJ2-7	CASGNRFLHQYF	TGTGCCAGCGGAAACAGGTTCCTACATCAGTACTTC
NA	NA	TRBV11-2	TRBJ2-7	CASSLGDRAHYEQYF	TGTGCCAGCAGCTTGGGGGACCGGGCCCACTACGAGCAGTACTTC
once	NA	TRBV27	TRBJ1-1	CASSLLPGSTEAFF	TGTGCCAGCAGTTTATTACCGGGGAGCACTGAAGCTTTCTTT
NA	TRBD2	TRBV10-2	TRBJ2-7	CASSEPLGTSGGNEQYF	TGCGCCAGCAGTGAGCCCCTGGGGACTAGCGGGGGGAACGAGCAGTACTTC
NA	NA	TRBV7-9	TRBJ2-7	CASSDRTSYEQYF	TGTGCCAGCAGCGACAGGACCTCCTACGAGCAGTACTTC
NA	NA	TRBV7-9	TRBJ2-2	CASSLTSPGELFF	TGTGCCAGCAGCCTCACCTCTCCCGGGGAGCTGTTTTTT
NA	NA	TRBV2	TRBJ2-2	CASSEIVGNGELFF	TGTGCCAGCAGTGAAATTGTGGGGAACGGGGAGCTGTTTTTT
NA	TRBD2	TRBV7-8	TRBJ2-3	CASSTSGGSSTDTQYF	TGTGCCAGCAGCACCAGCGGGGGGTCTAGCACAGATACGCAGTATTTT
NA	TRBD1	TRBV29-1	TRBJ1-2	CSDLDRVVGGYTF	TGCAGCGACTTAGACAGGGTAGTTGGTGGCTACACCTTC
NA	TRBD1	TRBV9	TRBJ2-1	CASSVSDPVVQGDEQFF	TGTGCCAGCAGCGTGTCCGATCCGGTCGTTCAGGGGGATGAGCAGTTCTTC
NA	TRBD1	TRBV15	TRBJ2-1	CATSRGDRGNEQFF	TGTGCCACCAGCAGAGGAGACAGGGGAAATGAGCAGTTCTTC
NA	TRBD1	TRBV11-2	TRBJ2-1	CASSLVGAGGNNEQFF	TGTGCCAGCAGCTTAGTTGGGGCAGGGGGCAACAATGAGCAGTTCTTC
NA	NA	TRBV4-1	TRBJ1-1	CASSQGYSNTEAFF	TGCGCCAGCAGCCAAGGTTACAGTAACACTGAAGCTTTCTTT
NA	NA	TRBV30	TRBJ2-7	CAWSVPSYEQYF	TGTGCCTGGAGTGTACCGTCCTACGAGCAGTACTTC
NA	NA	TRBV2	TRBJ2-5	CASNPPPTIGTETQYF	TGTGCCAGCAACCCACCCCCTACGATTGGCACGGAGACCCAGTACTTC
NA	NA	TRBV6-6	TRBJ1-5	CASSQDGYSNQPQHF	TGTGCCAGCAGTCAAGACGGCTATAGCAATCAGCCCCAGCATTTT
NA	TRBD2	TRBV19	TRBJ2-2	CASSIGTSGGVGELFF	TGTGCCAGTAGTATTGGGACTAGCGGGGGCGTCGGGGAGCTGTTTTTT
once	TRBD2	TRBV7-9	TRBJ2-5	CARKAGTGETQYF	TGTGCCAGAAAAGCGGGGACTGGCGAGACCCAGTACTTC
NA	NA	TRBV6-1	TRBJ2-1	CASTTSRHEQFF	TGTGCCAGCACTACTAGCCGGCATGAGCAGTTCTTC
once	NA	TRBV19	TRBJ2-2	CASSMVGFDTGELFF	TGTGCCAGTAGTATGGTCGGGTTCGACACCGGGGAGCTGTTTTTT
NA	NA	TRBV11-2	TRBJ1-4	CASSLGGRFEKLFF	TGTGCCAGCAGCTTAGGAGGCAGGTTTGAAAAACTGTTTTTT
NA	TRBD1	TRBV6-5	TRBJ1-2	CASITFDRGIYGYTF	TGTGCCAGCATTACGTTCGACAGGGGGATTTATGGCTACACCTTC
once	TRBD2	TRBV27	TRBJ2-3	CASSVAGSTDTQYF	TGTGCCAGCAGTGTAGCGGGGAGCACAGATACGCAGTATTTT
NA	NA	TRBV6-1	TRBJ2-7	CASRGAGPNYEQYF	TGTGCCAGTAGGGGGGCAGGGCCTAACTACGAGCAGTACTTC
NA	TRBD1	TRBV6-5	TRBJ1-5	CASSVGQGNQPQHF	TGTGCCAGCAGTGTTGGACAGGGGAATCAGCCCCAGCATTTT
NA	TRBD1	TRBV19	TRBJ2-3	CASSPRDRVADTQYF	TGTGCCAGTAGTCCCCGGGACAGGGTGGCAGATACGCAGTATTTT
NA	NA	TRBV13	TRBJ2-1	CASSGVGMQDNEQFF	TGTGCCAGCAGCGGCGTAGGAATGCAAGACAATGAGCAGTTCTTC
NA	NA	TRBV5-6	TRBJ2-5	CASSLADWETQYF	TGTGCCAGCAGCTTGGCCGATTGGGAGACCCAGTACTTC
NA	NA	TRBV5-4	TRBJ2-7	CASSPRTAPAEQYF	TGTGCCAGCAGCCCGCGGACAGCACCCGCCGAGCAGTACTTC
NA	NA	TRBV28	TRBJ2-1	CASSSAGDLHEQFF	TGTGCCAGCAGTTCGGCAGGGGATTTGCATGAGCAGTTCTTC
NA	NA	TRBV4-2	TRBJ2-3	CASSPEPGGRTDTQYF	TGTGCCAGCAGCCCCGAGCCCGGGGGGCGGACAGATACGCAGTATTTT
NA	NA	TRBV19	TRBJ1-1	CASSIGGYTEAFF	TGTGCCAGTAGTATAGGCGGTTACACTGAAGCTTTCTTT
once	NA	TRBV27	TRBJ2-3	CASSLSPGSTDTQYF	TGTGCCAGCAGTTTATCACCAGGGTCCACAGATACGCAGTATTTT
NA	NA	TRBV9	TRBJ2-5	CASSVELSGGGETQYF	TGTGCCAGCAGCGTAGAGCTGTCAGGGGGAGGGGAGACCCAGTACTTC
NA	TRBD2	TRBV5-1	TRBJ2-1	CASSLVASGGNEQFF	TGCGCCAGCAGCTTGGTGGCTAGCGGGGGGAATGAGCAGTTCTTC
few	NA	TRBV9	TRBJ1-1	CASSGHLNTEAFF	TGTGCCAGCAGCGGACATTTGAACACTGAAGCTTTCTTT
NA	NA	TRBV7-4	TRBJ1-1	CASSLAKTANTEAFF	TGTGCCAGCAGCTTAGCGAAGACAGCGAACACTGAAGCTTTCTTT
NA	NA	TRBV28	TRBJ2-3	CASSRGWFTDTQYF	TGTGCCAGCAGTCGAGGGTGGTTCACAGATACGCAGTATTTT
once	NA	TRBV5-6	TRBJ2-2	CASSPEAGWASGELFF	TGTGCCAGCAGCCCGGAGGCAGGGTGGGCATCCGGGGAGCTGTTTTTT
NA	TRBD2	TRBV19	TRBJ2-1	CASSDRDGLAQFF	TGTGCCAGTAGTGACCGTGACGGACTAGCGCAGTTCTTC
NA	NA	TRBV5-1	TRBJ1-3	CASSLEISGNTIYF	TGCGCCAGCAGCTTGGAAATCTCTGGAAACACCATATATTTT
NA	TRBD1	TRBV7-6	TRBJ1-2	CASSLTGASDYGYTF	TGTGCCAGCAGCTTGACAGGGGCCAGCGACTATGGCTACACCTTC
NA	TRBD2	TRBV5-1	TRBJ2-1	CASSFSGGAFYNEQFF	TGCGCCAGCAGCTTTAGCGGGGGGGCTTTCTACAATGAGCAGTTCTTC
NA	NA	TRBV5-4	TRBJ2-3	CASSLRLYTDTQYF	TGTGCCAGCAGCTTGCGGTTATACACAGATACGCAGTATTTT
NA	NA	TRBV19	TRBJ1-1	CASSMAGFNTEAFF	TGTGCCAGTAGTATGGCAGGCTTTAACACTGAAGCTTTCTTT